This TCR beta chain stems from a study of T cell changes during pregnancy in multiple sclerosis. Sequenced by immunoSEQ multiplex PCR; TCRdb stores in-frame clones only, minus some. This sample yields some 97,000 clones, of which approximately 94% are seen a single time; 0.7% to 0.9% belongs to the top ten. This specimen was peripheral blood, taken before pregnancy. This sequence originates from a female donor with multiple sclerosis, enrolled in a pregnancy study.

The CDR3: CAWSGGTSGFSYNEQFF. CDR3 nucleotide sequence: TGTGCCTGGAGTGGGGGGACTAGCGGGTTCTCCTACAATGAGCAGTTCTTC. The V and J genes are TRBV30 and TRBJ2-1, with TRBD2 identical over 12 bases. CDR1 is GTSNPN, CDR2 SVGIG, per germline (reference sequence). This CDR3 contains 17 residues. V shed 1 base, J shed 0 bases, and the junction held 4 bases outside the gene matches.